What follows describes a single T cell receptor beta chain. Its antigen remains unknown. The test was conducted at deep level. Several immunoSEQ plates held equal portions of the genomic DNA taken from each subset. Repertoires were generated with immunoSEQ multiplex PCR, while TCRdb's copy carries only in-frame clones and drops some. The table lists roughly 2.5 million clones, roughly nine tenths of them singletons. The data derive from a study of shared clonotypes between healthy human individuals. Germline CDR1 SGHNT, CDR2 YYREEE (reference sequence). There are 15 residues in the CDR3. V was clipped by 4 bases and J by 2 bases; unmatched bases: 5. Study-wide findings and caveats: Clonotypes shared by all four donors outscored non-shared clonotypes in generation probability.

Sequencing input: naive CD4+ T cells sorted from blood. Described subset: CD45RA+ positively selected. The chain is built from TRBV5-4 and TRBJ2-5; 10 bases are a match to TRBD2. The clonotype was recovered from a man younger than 35 in good health. CDR3 protein: CASSTRAGGQETQYF. The CDR3 DNA sequence: TGTGCCAGCAGCACCCGAGCGGGGGGGCAAGAGACCCAGTACTTC.